A selection of T cell receptor beta chains follows, all from one sample in a study of Graves' ophthalmopathy and Graves' hyperthyroidism. TCRdb reprocessed the multiplex PCR reads via MiXCR and lists one record per CDR3 protein. In the table there are about 480,000 distinct CDR3 sequences, about an eighth of which are singletons. Sequenced material: blood. All receptors come from a woman aged 25 to 39 with Graves' ophthalmopathy. CDR3s include the opening cysteine and the closing phenylalanine or tryptophan. A D gene is named only where the DNA matches it firmly. Clone size, where shown, is once, few, many, or a class for clones that have expanded.

D: NA; J: TRBJ2-7; V: TRBV7-8; size: many; CDR3: CASSLSYYEQYF; DNA: TGTGCCAGCAGCTTATCCTACTACGAGCAGTACTTC
D: NA; J: TRBJ2-7; V: TRBV7-2; size: many; CDR3: CASSLYPPPGTYEQYF; DNA: TGTGCCAGCAGCTTATACCCCCCCCCAGGGACCTACGAGCAGTACTTC
D: NA; J: TRBJ2-5; V: TRBV29-1; size: few; CDR3: CSVSNSGSQETKYF; DNA: TGCAGCGTTAGTAATTCCGGGTCACAAGAGACCAAGTACTTC
D: NA; J: TRBJ2-7; V: TRBV28; size: many; CDR3: CASSPGGTLRYEQYF; DNA: TGTGCCAGCAGCCCCGGGGGCACCCTGAGGTACGAGCAGTACTTC
D: TRBD1; J: TRBJ1-2; V: TRBV7-8; size: many; CDR3: CASSSMQGAGYTF; DNA: TGTGCCAGCAGTTCTATGCAGGGGGCGGGCTACACCTTC
D: TRBD1; J: TRBJ1-1; V: TRBV12-3/TRBV12-4; size: many; CDR3: CASSPRTGYMNTEAFF; DNA: TGTGCCAGCAGTCCCCGGACAGGGTACATGAACACTGAAGCTTTCTTT
D: TRBD1; J: TRBJ2-2; V: TRBV5-6; size: NA; CDR3: CASSWSGTGNTGELFF; DNA: TGTGCCAGCAGCTGGTCCGGGACAGGGAACACCGGGGAGCTGTTTTTT
D: NA; J: TRBJ1-5; V: TRBV5-1; size: many; CDR3: CASSLIPNQPQHF; DNA: TGCGCCAGCAGCTTGATACCCAATCAGCCCCAGCATTTT
D: NA; J: TRBJ1-5; V: TRBV6-2/TRBV6-3; size: many; CDR3: CASSFLRAKSNQPQHF; DNA: TGTGCCAGCAGTTTCCTGAGGGCGAAGAGCAATCAGCCCCAGCATTTT
D: NA; J: TRBJ1-2; V: TRBV6-5; size: many; CDR3: CASSYGDTGGYTF; DNA: TGTGCCAGCAGTTACGGGGACACCGGTGGCTACACCTTC
D: TRBD2; J: TRBJ2-5; V: TRBV12-3/TRBV12-4; size: many; CDR3: CASSPIAGDQETQYF; DNA: TGTGCCAGCAGTCCCATAGCGGGAGACCAAGAGACCCAGTACTTC
D: NA; J: TRBJ1-2; V: TRBV5-1; size: many; CDR3: CASSSSVGGYTF; DNA: TGCGCCAGCAGCTCGAGCGTAGGGGGCTACACCTTC
D: NA; J: TRBJ2-7; V: TRBV18; size: NA; CDR3: CASSRGETYEQYF; DNA: TGTGCCAGCTCACGGGGCGAAACCTACGAGCAGTACTTC
D: NA; J: TRBJ2-7; V: TRBV7-2; size: many; CDR3: CASSFNGGPSYEQYF; DNA: TGTGCCAGCAGCTTCAATGGCGGGCCGTCCTACGAGCAGTACTTC
D: TRBD1; J: TRBJ2-7; V: TRBV4-1; size: NA; CDR3: CASSYVGTVSSYEQYF; DNA: TGCGCCAGCAGCTATGTAGGGACAGTCAGCTCCTACGAGCAGTACTTC
D: NA; J: TRBJ1-5; V: TRBV6-1; size: NA; CDR3: CASSEVPGESNQPQHF; DNA: TGTGCCAGCAGTGAAGTCCCGGGGGAGAGCAATCAGCCCCAGCATTTT
D: NA; J: TRBJ2-5; V: TRBV12-5; size: NA; CDR3: CASGLGGYQETQYF; DNA: TGTGCTAGTGGTTTGGGGGGTTACCAAGAGACCCAGTACTTC
D: NA; J: TRBJ2-2; V: TRBV7-9; size: few; CDR3: CASSPQGMTYTGELFF; DNA: TGTGCCAGCAGCCCTCAGGGAATGACGTACACCGGGGAGCTGTTTTTT
D: NA; J: TRBJ1-1; V: TRBV11-2; size: many; CDR3: CASSFVAGGRDTEAFF; DNA: TGTGCCAGCAGCTTTGTGGCTGGTGGAAGAGACACTGAAGCTTTCTTT
D: NA; J: TRBJ1-2; V: TRBV24-1; size: many; CDR3: CATSDPQGSYGYTF; DNA: TGTGCCACCAGTGATCCCCAGGGTAGCTATGGCTACACCTTC
D: NA; J: TRBJ1-1; V: TRBV12-3/TRBV12-4; size: NA; CDR3: CASSPWRMNTEAFF; DNA: TGTGCCAGCAGTCCCTGGCGGATGAACACTGAAGCTTTCTTT
D: TRBD1; J: TRBJ1-1; V: TRBV28; size: many; CDR3: CASSGQGVWTEAFF; DNA: TGTGCCAGCAGTGGACAGGGGGTGTGGACTGAAGCTTTCTTT
D: NA; J: TRBJ1-2; V: TRBV12-3/TRBV12-4; size: many; CDR3: CASSLKISGYTF; DNA: TGTGCCAGCAGTTTAAAGATCTCTGGCTACACCTTC
D: TRBD1; J: TRBJ2-5; V: TRBV7-3; size: NA; CDR3: CASSETGGSEETQYF; DNA: TGTGCCAGCAGCGAGACAGGGGGAAGTGAAGAGACCCAGTACTTC
D: NA; J: TRBJ1-5; V: TRBV11-2; size: NA; CDR3: CASSLSPESNQPQHF; DNA: TGTGCCAGCAGCTTGTCGCCGGAGAGCAATCAGCCCCAGCATTTT
D: NA; J: TRBJ1-5; V: TRBV20-1; size: many; CDR3: CSARDRGFRNQPQHF; DNA: TGCAGTGCTAGAGATCGCGGTTTTCGCAATCAGCCCCAGCATTTT
D: NA; J: TRBJ1-1; V: TRBV3-1; size: few; CDR3: CASSLREMNTEAFF; DNA: TGTGCCAGCAGCCTCCGGGAGATGAACACTGAAGCTTTCTTT
D: NA; J: TRBJ1-2; V: TRBV28; size: many; CDR3: CASSPPDGYYGYTF; DNA: TGTGCCAGCAGTCCGCCGGACGGGTACTATGGCTACACCTTC
D: NA; J: TRBJ1-5; V: TRBV24-1; size: NA; CDR3: CATSDGYGGGQPQHF; DNA: TGTGCCACCAGTGACGGGTACGGGGGCGGGCAGCCCCAGCATTTT
D: TRBD1; J: TRBJ1-3; V: TRBV30; size: many; CDR3: CAWKGQGYENTIYF; DNA: TGTGCCTGGAAGGGACAGGGGTATGAAAACACCATATATTTT
D: NA; J: TRBJ2-4; V: TRBV19; size: NA; CDR3: CASSISLGGAKNIQYF; DNA: TGTGCCAGTAGTATTAGTCTCGGCGGAGCCAAAAACATTCAGTACTTC
D: NA; J: TRBJ1-5; V: TRBV12-3/TRBV12-4; size: many; CDR3: CASSYLQGGGNQPQHF; DNA: TGTGCCAGCAGTTACTTACAGGGTGGGGGCAATCAGCCCCAGCATTTT
D: TRBD1; J: TRBJ1-3; V: TRBV28; size: once; CDR3: CASSLIRTGGFGNTIYF; DNA: TGTGCCAGCAGTCTAATTAGGACAGGGGGCTTTGGAAACACCATATATTTT
D: TRBD2; J: TRBJ2-5; V: TRBV4-1; size: many; CDR3: CASSRPGTSGGETQYF; DNA: TGCGCCAGCAGCCGACCCGGGACTAGCGGGGGGGAGACCCAGTACTTC
D: NA; J: TRBJ2-2; V: TRBV6-1; size: many; CDR3: CASSRDSPNTGELFF; DNA: TGTGCCAGCAGTAGGGACTCCCCGAACACCGGGGAGCTGTTTTTT
D: NA; J: TRBJ1-2; V: TRBV6-1; size: NA; CDR3: CASSEAKRSAYGYTF; DNA: TGTGCCAGCAGTGAAGCAAAGAGGTCAGCCTATGGCTACACCTTC
D: TRBD1; J: TRBJ2-6; V: TRBV29-1; size: many; CDR3: CSVEEEGASGANVLTF; DNA: TGCAGCGTTGAAGAAGAGGGGGCGAGTGGGGCCAACGTCCTGACTTTC
D: NA; J: TRBJ1-1; V: TRBV2; size: many; CDR3: CASLKERDTEAFF; DNA: TGTGCCAGCCTCAAGGAGAGGGACACTGAAGCTTTCTTT
D: TRBD1; J: TRBJ1-1; V: TRBV12-3/TRBV12-4; size: NA; CDR3: CASRPDRVLTEAFF; DNA: TGTGCCAGCAGACCAGACAGGGTACTCACTGAAGCTTTCTTT
D: NA; J: TRBJ2-7; V: TRBV2; size: many; CDR3: CAGNRERGPYEQYF; DNA: TGTGCCGGTAACAGGGAGCGGGGCCCGTACGAGCAGTACTTC
D: NA; J: TRBJ1-1; V: TRBV2; size: many; CDR3: CASSKRQTNTEAFF; DNA: TGTGCCAGCAGTAAACGACAAACGAACACTGAAGCTTTCTTT
D: TRBD1; J: TRBJ2-7; V: TRBV6-5; size: few; CDR3: CASSYRGQGDEQYF; DNA: TGTGCCAGCAGTTACCGAGGACAGGGGGACGAGCAGTACTTC
D: NA; J: TRBJ2-2; V: TRBV5-1; size: few; CDR3: CASSRRTGSHLENTGELFF; DNA: TGCGCCAGCAGTCGACGAACTGGAAGCCACCTAGAGAACACCGGGGAGCTGTTTTTT
D: NA; J: TRBJ1-1; V: TRBV10-3; size: many; CDR3: CAISALNTEAFF; DNA: TGTGCCATCAGCGCCCTGAACACTGAAGCTTTCTTT
D: NA; J: TRBJ2-5; V: TRBV12-3/TRBV12-4; size: NA; CDR3: CASSPGIGERQETQYF; DNA: TGTGCCAGCAGTCCAGGGATCGGGGAAAGACAAGAGACCCAGTACTTC
D: NA; J: TRBJ1-2; V: TRBV6-1; size: many; CDR3: CASRDGPALNYGYTF; DNA: TGTGCCAGCAGAGACGGCCCGGCTCTTAACTATGGCTACACCTTC
D: NA; J: TRBJ2-2; V: TRBV7-8; size: few; CDR3: CASSSDRILWTGELFF; DNA: TGTGCCAGCAGCTCCGACAGGATCTTGTGGACCGGGGAGCTGTTTTTT
D: NA; J: TRBJ2-7; V: TRBV30; size: many; CDR3: CAWSRAYEQYF; DNA: TGTGCCTGGAGTAGAGCTTACGAGCAGTACTTC
D: TRBD1; J: TRBJ2-7; V: TRBV3-1; size: NA; CDR3: CASSQDSRGYYEQYF; DNA: TGTGCCAGCAGCCAAGATAGCAGGGGGTATTACGAGCAGTACTTC
D: TRBD1; J: TRBJ2-7; V: TRBV20-1; size: NA; CDR3: CSADAMLPRDRADEQYF; DNA: TGCAGTGCTGACGCCATGCTACCCCGGGACAGGGCCGACGAGCAGTACTTC
D: NA; J: TRBJ1-3; V: TRBV19; size: NA; CDR3: CASQTGPGNTIYF; DNA: TGTGCCAGTCAAACAGGGCCTGGAAACACCATATATTTT
D: TRBD1; J: TRBJ1-2; V: TRBV3-1; size: many; CDR3: CASSPRTGSSGYTF; DNA: TGTGCCAGCAGCCCTCGGACAGGGAGCTCTGGCTACACCTTC
D: NA; J: TRBJ2-7; V: TRBV30; size: many; CDR3: CAWSVLQGPYEQYF; DNA: TGTGCCTGGAGTGTACTTCAGGGACCCTACGAGCAGTACTTC
D: TRBD1; J: TRBJ2-7; V: TRBV28; size: many; CDR3: CASRTGGASYEQYF; DNA: TGTGCCAGCAGAACAGGGGGCGCTTCTTACGAGCAGTACTTC
D: NA; J: TRBJ1-6; V: TRBV14; size: many; CDR3: CASSFRIPNSPLHF; DNA: TGTGCCAGCAGCTTTCGGATACCTAATTCACCCCTCCACTTT